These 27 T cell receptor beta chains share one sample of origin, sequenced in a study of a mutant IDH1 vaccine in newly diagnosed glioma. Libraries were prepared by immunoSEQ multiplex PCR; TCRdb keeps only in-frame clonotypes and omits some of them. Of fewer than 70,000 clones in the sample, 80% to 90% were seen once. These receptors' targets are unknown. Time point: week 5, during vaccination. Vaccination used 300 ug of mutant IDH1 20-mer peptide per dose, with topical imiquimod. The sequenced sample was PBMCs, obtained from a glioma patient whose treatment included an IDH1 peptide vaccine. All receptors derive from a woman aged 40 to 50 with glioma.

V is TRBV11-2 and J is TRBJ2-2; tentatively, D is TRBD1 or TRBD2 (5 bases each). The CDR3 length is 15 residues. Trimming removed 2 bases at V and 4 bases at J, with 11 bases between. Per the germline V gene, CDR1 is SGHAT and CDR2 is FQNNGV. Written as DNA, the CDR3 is TGTGCCAGCAGCTTACGCAGGGACGCCACCGGGGAGCTGTTTTTT. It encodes CASSLRRDATGELFF.

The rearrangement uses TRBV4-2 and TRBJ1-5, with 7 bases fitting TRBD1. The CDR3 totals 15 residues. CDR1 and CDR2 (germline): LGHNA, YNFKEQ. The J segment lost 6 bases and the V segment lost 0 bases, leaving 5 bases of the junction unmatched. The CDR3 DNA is TGTGCCAGCAGCCAAGAGACAGGGACAAGTCAGCCCCAGCATTTT. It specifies CASSQETGTSQPQHF.

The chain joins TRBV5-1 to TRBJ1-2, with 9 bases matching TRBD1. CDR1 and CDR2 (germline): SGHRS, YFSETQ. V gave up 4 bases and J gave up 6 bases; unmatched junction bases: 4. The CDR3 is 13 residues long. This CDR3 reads CASSVGQGDGYTF. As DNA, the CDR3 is TGCGCCAGCAGCGTGGGACAGGGAGATGGCTACACCTTC. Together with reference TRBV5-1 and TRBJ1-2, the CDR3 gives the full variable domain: KAGVTQTPRYLIKTRGQQVTLSCSPISGHRSVSWYQQTPGQGLQFLFEYFSETQRNKGNFPGRFSGRQFSNSRSEMNVSTLELGDSALYLCASSVGQGDGYTFGSGTRLTVV.

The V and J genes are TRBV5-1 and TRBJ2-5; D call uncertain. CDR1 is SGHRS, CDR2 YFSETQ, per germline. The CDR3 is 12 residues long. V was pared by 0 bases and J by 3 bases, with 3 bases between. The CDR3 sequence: CASSLAEETQYF. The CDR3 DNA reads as TGCGCCAGCAGCTTGGCCGAAGAGACCCAGTACTTC.

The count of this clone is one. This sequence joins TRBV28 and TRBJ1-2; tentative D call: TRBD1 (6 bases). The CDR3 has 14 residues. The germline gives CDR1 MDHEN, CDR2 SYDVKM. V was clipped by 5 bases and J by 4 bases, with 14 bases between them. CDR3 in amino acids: CASSPSGQSYGYTF. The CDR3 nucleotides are TGTGCCAGCAGTCCCTCTGGACAGAGCTATGGCTACACCTTC.

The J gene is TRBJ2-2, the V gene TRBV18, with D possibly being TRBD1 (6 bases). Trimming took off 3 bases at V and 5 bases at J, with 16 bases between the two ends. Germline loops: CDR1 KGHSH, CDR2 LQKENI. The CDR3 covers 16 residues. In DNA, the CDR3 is TGTGCCAGCTCACCTTGGACAGATCTTATAACCGGGGAGCTGTTTTTT. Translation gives CASSPWTDLITGELFF.

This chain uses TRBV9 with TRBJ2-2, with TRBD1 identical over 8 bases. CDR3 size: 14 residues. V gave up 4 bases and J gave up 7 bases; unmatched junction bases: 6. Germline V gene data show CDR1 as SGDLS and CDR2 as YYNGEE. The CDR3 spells CASSPGQDGGELFF. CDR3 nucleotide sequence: TGTGCCAGCAGCCCGGGACAGGATGGCGGGGAGCTGTTTTTT.

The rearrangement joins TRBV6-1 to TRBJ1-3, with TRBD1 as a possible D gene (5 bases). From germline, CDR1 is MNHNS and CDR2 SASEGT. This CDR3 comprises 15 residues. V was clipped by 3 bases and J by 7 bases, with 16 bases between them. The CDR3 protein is CASSDPRGADNTIYF. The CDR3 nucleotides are TGTGCCAGCAGTGACCCACGAGGGGCGGATAACACCATATATTTT.

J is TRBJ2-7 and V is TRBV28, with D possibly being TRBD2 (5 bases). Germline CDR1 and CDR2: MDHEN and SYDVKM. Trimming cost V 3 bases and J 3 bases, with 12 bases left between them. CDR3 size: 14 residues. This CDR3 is CASSLASSGYEQYF. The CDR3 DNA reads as TGTGCCAGCAGTTTGGCTAGCAGCGGCTACGAGCAGTACTTC.

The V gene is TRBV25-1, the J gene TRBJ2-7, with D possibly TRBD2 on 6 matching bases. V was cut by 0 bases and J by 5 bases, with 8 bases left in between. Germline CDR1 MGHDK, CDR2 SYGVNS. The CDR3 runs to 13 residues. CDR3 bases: TGTGCCAGCAGTGAATACGGCGGGGACGAGCAGTACTTC. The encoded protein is CASSEYGGDEQYF.

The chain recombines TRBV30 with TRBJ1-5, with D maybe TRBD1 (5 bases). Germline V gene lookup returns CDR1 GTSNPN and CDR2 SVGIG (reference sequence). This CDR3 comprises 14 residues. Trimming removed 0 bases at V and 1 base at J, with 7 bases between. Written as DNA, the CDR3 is TGTGCCTGGAGTGTATCAGGGAGCAATCAGCCCCAGCATTTT. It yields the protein CAWSVSGSNQPQHF.

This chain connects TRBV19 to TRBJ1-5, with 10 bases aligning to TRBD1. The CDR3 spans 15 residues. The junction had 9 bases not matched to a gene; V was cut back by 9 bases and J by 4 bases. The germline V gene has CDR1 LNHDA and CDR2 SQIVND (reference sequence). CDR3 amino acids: CASTPDRGLNQPQHF. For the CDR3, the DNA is TGTGCCAGCACTCCGGACAGGGGGTTAAATCAGCCCCAGCATTTT.

CDR3 coding DNA: TGTGCCAGCTCATCACAGGCGGGGAGTCGGAATCAGCCCCAGCATTTT. This codes for CASSSQAGSRNQPQHF. This rearrangement joins TRBV18 to TRBJ1-5; a weak D match, TRBD1 (5 bases). Germline-derived CDR1 and CDR2 are KGHSH and LQKENI. The CDR3 runs to 16 residues. With 5 bases removed from V and 4 bases from J, the gap between germline ends came to 18 bases.

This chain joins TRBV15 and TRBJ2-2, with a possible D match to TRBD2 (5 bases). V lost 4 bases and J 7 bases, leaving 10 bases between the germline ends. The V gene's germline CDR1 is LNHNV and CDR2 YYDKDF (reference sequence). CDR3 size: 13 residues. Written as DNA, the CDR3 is TGTGCCACCAGCAACCGACGGGACGGGGAGCTGTTTTTT. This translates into CATSNRRDGELFF.

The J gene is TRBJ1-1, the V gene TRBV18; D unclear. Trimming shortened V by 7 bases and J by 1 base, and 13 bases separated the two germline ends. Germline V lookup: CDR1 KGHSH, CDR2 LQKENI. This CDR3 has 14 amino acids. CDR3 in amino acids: CASFPTNGNTEAFF. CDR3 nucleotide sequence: TGTGCCAGCTTCCCGACAAATGGGAACACTGAAGCTTTCTTT.

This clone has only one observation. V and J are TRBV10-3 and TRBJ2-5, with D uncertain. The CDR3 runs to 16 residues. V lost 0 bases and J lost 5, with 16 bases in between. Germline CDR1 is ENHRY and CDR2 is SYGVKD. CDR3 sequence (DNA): TGTGCCATCAGTGAGTCTTTTTCTAGATTTTTGGAGACCCAGTACTTC. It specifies CAISESFSRFLETQYF.

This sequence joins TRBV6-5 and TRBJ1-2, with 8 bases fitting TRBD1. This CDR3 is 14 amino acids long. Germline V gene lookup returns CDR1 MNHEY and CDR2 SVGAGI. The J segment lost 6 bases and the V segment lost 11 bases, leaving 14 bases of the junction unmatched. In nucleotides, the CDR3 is TGTGCCTCAAGAAGCACAGGGGGGGAGAATGGCTACACCTTC. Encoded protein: CASRSTGGENGYTF.

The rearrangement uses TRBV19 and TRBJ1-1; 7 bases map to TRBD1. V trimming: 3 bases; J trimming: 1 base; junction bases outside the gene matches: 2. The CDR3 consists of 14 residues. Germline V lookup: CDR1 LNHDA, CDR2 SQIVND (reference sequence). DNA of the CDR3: TGTGCCAGTAGTATTTGGACAGGGAACACTGAAGCTTTCTTT. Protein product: CASSIWTGNTEAFF.

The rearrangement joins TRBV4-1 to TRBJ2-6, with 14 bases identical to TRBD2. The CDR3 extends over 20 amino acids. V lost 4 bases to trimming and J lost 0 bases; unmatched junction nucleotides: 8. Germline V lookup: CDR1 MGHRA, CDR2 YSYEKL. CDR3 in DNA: TGCGCCAGCAGCCGACTCGGAGGGACTAGCGGGAGCTCTGGGGCCAACGTCCTGACTTTC. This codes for CASSRLGGTSGSSGANVLTF.

The CDR3, as DNA: TGTGCCAGCAGTCCCCTTTCTCCAGAGACCCAGTACTTC. The encoded protein is CASSPLSPETQYF. The rearrangement links TRBV6-5 to TRBJ2-5; the D is unclear. The V gene lost 5 bases and the J gene lost 4 bases, with 11 bases spanning the gap. The germline V gene encodes CDR1 MNHEY and CDR2 SVGAGI. The CDR3 sequence is 13 residues long.

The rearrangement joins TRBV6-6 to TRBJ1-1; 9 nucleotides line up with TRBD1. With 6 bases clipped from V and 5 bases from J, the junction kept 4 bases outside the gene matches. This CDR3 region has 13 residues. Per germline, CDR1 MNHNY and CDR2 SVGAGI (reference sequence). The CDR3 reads CASSYGQGTEAFF. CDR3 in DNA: TGTGCCAGCAGCTATGGACAGGGGACTGAAGCTTTCTTT.

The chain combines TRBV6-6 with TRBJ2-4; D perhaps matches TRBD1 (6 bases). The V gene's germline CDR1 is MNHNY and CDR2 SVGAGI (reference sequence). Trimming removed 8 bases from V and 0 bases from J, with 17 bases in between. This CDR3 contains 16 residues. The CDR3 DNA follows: TGTGCCAGCGGTTTACAGGGTTCCGAAGCCAAAAACATTCAGTACTTC. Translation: CASGLQGSEAKNIQYF.

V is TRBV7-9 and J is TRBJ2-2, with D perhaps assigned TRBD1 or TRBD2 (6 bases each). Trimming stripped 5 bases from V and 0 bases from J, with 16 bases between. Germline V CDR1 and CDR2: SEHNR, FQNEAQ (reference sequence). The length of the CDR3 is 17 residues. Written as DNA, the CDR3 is TGTGCCAGCAGCCCTAGGGGGACTGTCGCGAACACCGGGGAGCTGTTTTTT. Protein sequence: CASSPRGTVANTGELFF.

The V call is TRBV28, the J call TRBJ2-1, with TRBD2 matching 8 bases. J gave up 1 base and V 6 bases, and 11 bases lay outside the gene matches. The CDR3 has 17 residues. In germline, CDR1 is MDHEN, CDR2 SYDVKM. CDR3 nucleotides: TGTGCCAGCAGCCCTAGGGTCGGGGGGGTTTCCTACAATGAGCAGTTCTTC. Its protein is CASSPRVGGVSYNEQFF.

CDR3 nucleotides: TGCGCCAGCAGCCAAGGACAAGGGGGCGTCTATGGCTACACCTTC. Its translation: CASSQGQGGVYGYTF. The chain is built from TRBV4-1 and TRBJ1-2, with 7 nucleotides matching TRBD1. Trimming at V came to 1 base and at J to 4 bases, leaving 6 bases not matched to a gene. The germline V gene has CDR1 MGHRA and CDR2 YSYEKL. CDR3 length equals 15 residues.

The CDR3 DNA reads TGCGCCAGCAGGCAGGGGTTGGTTAATGAGCAGTTCTTC. This translates into CASRQGLVNEQFF. The chain carries TRBV5-1 and TRBJ2-1, with D maybe TRBD1 (6 bases). The CDR3 covers 13 residues. Germline CDR1 reads SGHRS; CDR2 reads YFSETQ. The V end was cut by 5 bases, the J end by 7 bases, with 13 bases between. Full variable domain (outside the CDR3, taken from reference TRBV5-1 and TRBJ2-1): KAGVTQTPRYLIKTRGQQVTLSCSPISGHRSVSWYQQTPGQGLQFLFEYFSETQRNKGNFPGRFSGRQFSNSRSEMNVSTLELGDSALYLCASRQGLVNEQFFGPGTRLTVL.

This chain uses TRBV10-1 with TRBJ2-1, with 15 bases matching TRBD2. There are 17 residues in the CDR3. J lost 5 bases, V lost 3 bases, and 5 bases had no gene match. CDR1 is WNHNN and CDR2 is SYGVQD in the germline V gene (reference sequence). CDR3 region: CASSDKGLAGGNNEQFF. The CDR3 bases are TGCGCCAGCAGTGATAAAGGACTAGCGGGGGGGAACAATGAGCAGTTCTTC.